A single sample is the source of the 28 T cell receptor beta chains below, sequenced in a study of T-cell memory formation after mild COVID-19. TCRdb re-called the 5' RACE reads through MiXCR, storing one row per CDR3 protein. The sample has around 200,000 distinct CDR3 sequences; 25% to 35% are singletons. The sequenced material came from PBMCs or a T cell subset sorted from them (not recorded which). These receptors were collected from an adult woman who had mild COVID-19 (a few samples of this study predate the infection). Cell type and time point are not known.

This clonotype has more than one count but fewer than ten. CDR3 amino acids: CASSYSITEQFF. The CDR3 region has the DNA TGTGCCAGCAGTTACTCGATTACCGAGCAGTTCTTC. V usage is TRBV6-6 and J usage is TRBJ2-1; D remains unclear. CDR3 size: 12 residues. The V gene's germline CDR1 is MNHNY and CDR2 SVGAGI (reference sequence). With 0 bases removed from V and 10 bases from J, the gap between germline ends came to 7 bases.

The chain links TRBV20-1 to TRBJ2-5, with TRBD1 matching over 7 bases. The ends lost 3 bases at V and 5 bases at J; junction bases unmatched: 21. Germline V gene sequence: CDR1 DFQATT, CDR2 SNEGSKA (reference sequence). The CDR3 is 18 residues long. DNA of the CDR3: TGCAGTGCTAGTGACGCCCGGAAACTGATTAGGGGGCAGGAGACCCAGTACTTC. This encodes CSASDARKLIRGQETQYF.

The chain is built from TRBV4-3 and TRBJ2-3, with no clear D. Germline CDR1 is LGHNA and CDR2 is YSLEER. Trimming shortened V by 3 bases and J by 0 bases, and 16 bases separated the two germline ends. This CDR3 spans 17 amino acids. CDR3 bases: TGCGCCAGCAGCCAGGGCTCGGCGGCGTATAGCACAGATACGCAGTATTTT. Translating it yields CASSQGSAAYSTDTQYF.

The chain links TRBV5-1 to TRBJ1-5, with a tentative D call TRBD1 (6 bases). Trimming left V 4 bases short and J 8 bases short, with 13 bases between. CDR1 is SGHRS and CDR2 is YFSETQ in the germline V gene. The CDR3 totals 13 residues. The CDR3 DNA follows: TGCGCCAGCAGCCCCCAGGGGTGGGAGCCCCAGCATTTT. This sequence encodes CASSPQGWEPQHF.

The chain has TRBV3-1 and TRBJ2-7; D may correspond to TRBD1 or TRBD2 (5 bases each). Germline-derived CDR1 and CDR2 are LGHDT and YNNKEL (reference sequence). The CDR3 is 16 residues long. V was pared by 2 bases and J by 0 bases, with 14 bases between. DNA of the CDR3: TGTGCCAGCAGCCAACTCGGGACCTCGAGCTCCTACGAGCAGTACTTC. Translated, it gives CASSQLGTSSSYEQYF.

This chain links TRBV7-3 with TRBJ2-2; D is ambiguous. This CDR3 is built from 14 residues. The germline V gene has CDR1 SGHTA and CDR2 FQGTGA. Trimming stripped 5 bases from V and 5 bases from J, with 12 bases between. The CDR3 nucleotides are TGTGCCAGCAGCCCCCAACCTCCAACCGGGGAGCTGTTTTTT. Residues: CASSPQPPTGELFF.

The gene calls are TRBV12-3 or TRBV12-4 and TRBJ2-1; 8 nucleotides line up with TRBD1. There are 11 residues in the CDR3. The V gene end was trimmed by 2 bases and the J gene end by 16 bases; junction bases not matched to a gene: 4. CDR3 sequence reads: CASSLRGQVFF. For the CDR3, the DNA is TGTGCCAGCAGTTTACGGGGACAGGTTTTCTTC.

This clonotype was counted a few times. V is TRBV10-3 and J is TRBJ2-7, with D unclear. V shed 0 bases and J shed 0 bases, with 12 bases lying between them. The CDR3 is 16 amino acids. The germline V gene encodes CDR1 ENHRY and CDR2 SYGVKD. CDR3 loop: CAISESGGVSSYEQYF. In DNA, the CDR3 is TGTGCCATCAGTGAGTCTGGTGGGGTCAGCTCCTACGAGCAGTACTTC.

This clonotype was detected a few times. The V call is TRBV7-2, the J call TRBJ2-3; possibly TRBD1 or TRBD2 for D (5 bases each). The CDR3 extends over 12 amino acids. Germline V gene sequence: CDR1 SGHTA, CDR2 FQGNSA. V was clipped by 11 bases and J by 0 bases, with 9 bases between them. Here the CDR3 DNA reads TGTGCCGAGAGGGACAGCACAGATACGCAGTATTTT. It yields the protein CAERDSTDTQYF.

This clonotype was detected only a few times. The chain has TRBV20-1 and TRBJ1-1; the D gene is possibly TRBD1 (6 bases). The ends were cut back, 5 bases at V and 1 base at J, with 14 bases in the middle. The germline gives CDR1 DFQATT, CDR2 SNEGSKA (reference sequence). The CDR3 has 14 residues. The CDR3 reads CSAAPGAGNTEAFF. The CDR3 DNA follows: TGCAGTGCTGCCCCGGGGGCGGGGAACACTGAAGCTTTCTTT.

The CDR3 nucleotides read TGCAGTGCTAGAGATACGAACAGGGAAAAACTGTTTTTT. Encoded protein: CSARDTNREKLFF. The chain recombines TRBV20-1 with TRBJ1-4, with D possibly matching TRBD1 (5 bases). CDR1 DFQATT and CDR2 SNEGSKA come from the germline V gene (reference sequence). V was trimmed by 0 bases and J by 8 bases, leaving 10 bases between them. This CDR3 contains 13 residues.

The chain employs TRBV4-1 and TRBJ1-4; D gene unclear. The germline V and J ends were trimmed by 2 bases and 4 bases, with 14 bases remaining between them. The CDR3 loop spans 16 amino acids. Germline CDR1 MGHRA, CDR2 YSYEKL. The CDR3 nucleotides are TGCGCCAGCAGCCAACCCAACTCCTGGGGTAATGAAAAACTGTTTTTT. It encodes CASSQPNSWGNEKLFF.

The chain uses TRBV7-2 and TRBJ2-2; 9 nucleotides match TRBD2. V gave up 4 bases and J gave up 1 base; unmatched junction bases: 4. The CDR3 covers 16 residues. Germline lookup yields CDR1 SGHTA and CDR2 FQGNSA. The CDR3 loop is CASSYSGRVNTGELFF. In DNA, the CDR3 is TGTGCCAGCAGCTATAGCGGGAGAGTGAACACCGGGGAGCTGTTTTTT. Together with reference TRBV7-2 and TRBJ2-2, the CDR3 gives the full variable domain: GAGVSQSPSNKVTEKGKDVELRCDPISGHTALYWYRQSLGQGLEFLIYFQGNSAPDKSGLPSDRFSAERTGGSVSTLTIQRTQQEDSAVYLCASSYSGRVNTGELFFGEGSRLTVL.

This chain joins TRBV7-8 and TRBJ2-3, with 7 bases lining up with TRBD2. Unmatched junction bases numbered 8, after V lost 4 bases and J lost 10 bases. Germline V gene data show CDR1 as SGHVS and CDR2 as FQNEAQ. CDR3 length: 13 amino acids. CDR3 nucleotides: TGTGCCAGCAGCTCCATCCAGCGGGGCGCGCAGTATTTT. Its protein product is CASSSIQRGAQYF.

This clonotype has more than one count but fewer than ten. This sequence joins TRBV7-2 and TRBJ1-1; weak D call: TRBD1 (5 bases). This CDR3 has 13 residues. V dropped 8 bases and J dropped 0 bases, with 10 bases sitting between them. Per the germline V gene, CDR1 is SGHTA and CDR2 is FQGNSA. CDR3 DNA sequence: TGTGCCAGCGAAACAGGCTTGAACACTGAAGCTTTCTTT. Its protein is CASETGLNTEAFF.

This clonotype was recorded a few times. The chain joins TRBV5-1 to TRBJ1-2, with D possibly being TRBD1 (5 bases). Germline V lookup: CDR1 SGHRS, CDR2 YFSETQ. The CDR3 is 13 amino acids. V gave up 0 bases and J gave up 7 bases, with 10 bases separating them. This CDR3 is CASSLAQGSGYTF. In DNA, the CDR3 is TGCGCCAGCAGCTTGGCCCAGGGCTCTGGCTACACCTTC.

The chain couples TRBV30 to TRBJ2-7, with 8 positions matching TRBD2. CDR1 is GTSNPN, CDR2 SVGIG, per germline (reference sequence). The ends lost 1 base at V and 3 bases at J; junction bases unmatched: 5. CDR3 length: 14 amino acids. CDR3 residues: CAWSALAGLYEQYF. The CDR3 DNA sequence: TGTGCCTGGAGTGCTTTAGCGGGACTCTACGAGCAGTACTTC. Drawing the rest from reference TRBV30 and TRBJ2-7, the complete variable domain is SQTIHQWPATLVQPVGSPLSLECTVEGTSNPNLYWYRQAAGRGLQLLFYSVGIGQISSEVPQNLSASRPQDRQFILSSKKLLLSDSGFYLCAWSALAGLYEQYFGPGTRLTVT.

This clonotype was seen a handful of times. CDR3 DNA: TGCGCCAGCAGCTTGGCACTAGCGGGAGTCGGAGAGCAGTTCTTC. Protein: CASSLALAGVGEQFF. The gene calls are TRBV5-1 and TRBJ2-1, with TRBD2 matching over 11 bases. This CDR3 comprises 15 residues. CDR1 is SGHRS, CDR2 YFSETQ, per germline. With V trimmed by 0 bases and J by 10 bases, 6 bases remained unmatched.

There are a few counts of this clonotype. The chain combines TRBV19 with TRBJ1-5, with D maybe TRBD1 (5 bases). CDR1 and CDR2 from the germline V gene are LNHDA and SQIVND (reference sequence). There are 16 residues in the CDR3. Trimming left V 5 bases short and J 0 bases short, with 14 bases between. CDR3 coding DNA: TGTGCCAGTAGTCGGGACCGGATTTATAGCAATCAGCCCCAGCATTTT. The encoded protein is CASSRDRIYSNQPQHF.

This clonotype has a handful of counts. The chain uses TRBV6-6 and TRBJ2-2; D may be TRBD2 (6 bases). Trimming left V 6 bases short and J 5 bases short, with 13 bases between. CDR1 is MNHNY and CDR2 is SVGAGI in the germline V gene (reference sequence). The CDR3 extends over 14 amino acids. This CDR3 is CASSETRGTGELFF. In nucleotides, the CDR3 is TGTGCCAGCAGCGAAACGCGGGGAACCGGGGAGCTGTTTTTT.

The V call is TRBV12-3 or TRBV12-4, the J call TRBJ2-1; D remains unclear. The CDR3 has 12 amino acids. The V end lost 5 bases, the J end lost 4 bases, and 6 bases lay between the germline ends. CDR3 nucleotide sequence: TGTGCCAGCAGTAAAATTTACAATGAGCAGTTCTTC. Amino acid sequence: CASSKIYNEQFF.

The rearrangement uses TRBV10-3 and TRBJ2-5; 7 bases align to TRBD2. Germline V CDR1 and CDR2: ENHRY, SYGVKD. The CDR3 loop spans 14 amino acids. V shed 4 bases, J shed 5 bases, and the junction held 7 bases outside the gene matches. CDR3: CAISGGSSRETQYF. DNA for the CDR3: TGTGCCATCAGTGGCGGGAGTTCAAGGGAGACCCAGTACTTC.

This clonotype has more than one count but fewer than ten. The J gene is TRBJ1-1, the V gene TRBV5-1; 7 bases are shared with TRBD1. Germline CDR1 SGHRS, CDR2 YFSETQ. The length of the CDR3 is 14 residues. V lost 4 bases, J lost 1 base, and 4 bases stayed unmatched. Written as DNA, the CDR3 is TGCGCCAGCAGCACACAGGGGCCGAACACTGAAGCTTTCTTT. It codes for CASSTQGPNTEAFF.

The chain links TRBV4-1 to TRBJ2-7; tentative D call: TRBD1 (6 bases). The germline V gene has CDR1 MGHRA and CDR2 YSYEKL. The CDR3 runs to 14 residues. With 4 bases removed from V and 2 bases from J, the gap between germline ends came to 12 bases. Here the CDR3 reads CASSPSEGAYEQYF. Here the CDR3 DNA reads TGCGCCAGCAGCCCCTCCGAGGGGGCCTACGAGCAGTACTTC.

The chain recombines TRBV14 with TRBJ2-2; 10 bases are a match to TRBD2. The V and J ends lost 0 bases and 4 bases, in that order; junction bases with no gene match: 11. This CDR3 region has 19 residues. Germline lookup yields CDR1 SGHDN and CDR2 FVKESK. CDR3 amino acids: CASSQELLLAGASTGELFF. For the CDR3, the DNA is TGTGCCAGCAGCCAAGAACTTTTGCTAGCGGGGGCATCCACCGGGGAGCTGTTTTTT.

The J gene is TRBJ2-1, the V gene TRBV2, with 8 bases fitting TRBD2. Trimming at V came to 4 bases and at J to 7 bases, leaving 9 bases not matched to a gene. The germline gives CDR1 SNHLY, CDR2 FYNNEI. The CDR3 length is 15 residues. CDR3 in DNA: TGTGCCAGCAGTGCCCGGTCGGGAGGGCAAAATGAGCAGTTCTTC. Translation: CASSARSGGQNEQFF.

In its sample, this clonotype was seen a few times. This sequence joins TRBV12-3 or TRBV12-4 and TRBJ2-7, with 8 positions matching TRBD2. The CDR3 is 14 amino acids. J lost 6 bases, V lost 5 bases, and 9 bases had no gene match. The CDR3 sequence is CASSRAGAPLEQYF. In DNA, the CDR3 is TGTGCCAGCAGTAGAGCGGGAGCACCCCTCGAGCAGTACTTC.

The V and J genes are TRBV11-2 and TRBJ2-3; 11 nucleotides line up with TRBD2. Germline CDR1 SGHAT, CDR2 FQNNGV. The CDR3 loop spans 16 amino acids. J was trimmed by 0 bases and V by 5 bases; bases with no gene match: 4. The CDR3 bases are TGTGCCAGCAGCACGCGACTAGCGGGGAGCACAGATACGCAGTATTTT. It codes for CASSTRLAGSTDTQYF.